The entry below describes one T cell receptor beta chain. Its antigen remains unknown. The data belong to a study of CXCR3-negative and CXCR3-positive naive CD8 T cells. Study-wide findings and caveats: TRB CDR3 hydrophobicity was greater in CXCR3-positive naive cells than in CXCR3-negative naive cells.

Germline V gives CDR1 SNHLY, CDR2 FYNNEI. The CDR3 contains 13 residues. UMI-tagged TRB cDNA libraries were built via 5' RACE. For each CDR3 protein, TCRdb gives one entry from its re-call of the 5' RACE reads, without DNA. Its table lists about 57,000 distinct CDR3 sequences. The TCR originated in a human donor in good health. Some clones in this sample may be carry-over from other donors' samples. Source material: naive CXCR3+ CD8+ T cells from blood. Subset noted: CD45RO-CCR7+CD27+CD95- naive CD8+ T cells expressing CXCR3 (TNR3+). This chain joins TRBV2 and TRBJ2-7. The CDR3 spells CASTPGSYYEQYF.